This T cell receptor beta chain was recorded in a study of cytomegalovirus exposure and HLA in healthy donors. Unrecorded immune exposures were likely, despite nominal health at sampling. With regard to this clone: Antigen unknown.

Findings of the study overall: As confirmed in vitro, three CMV-associated chains were specific for CMV antigens.

The PCR used 60 Vbeta and 13 Jbeta primers. Some clones are missing from TCRdb's copy, which holds only in-frame ones; the method was immunoSEQ multiplex PCR. The repertoire holds roughly 290,000 clones, with around 80% as singletons. This TCR was sampled from a girl aged 2-15 years in good health and CMV-seronegative. The sample consisted of PBMCs.

CDR3 coding DNA: TGTGCCTGGAGTAGGGGTATCGGGGAGCTGTTTTTT. As protein: CAWSRGIGELFF. The chain combines TRBV30 with TRBJ2-2; possible D gene TRBD1, 5 bases. V was clipped by 2 bases and J by 7 bases, with 8 bases between them. CDR3 length equals 12 residues. Per the germline V gene, CDR1 is GTSNPN and CDR2 is SVGIG (reference sequence).